The T cell receptor beta chain described here comes from a study of blood T cell repertoires in COVID-19. This table comes from immunoSEQ multiplex PCR, and its TCRdb copy is limited to in-frame clones, with some not included. Here the sample spans about 120,000 clones, around 78% being singletons. This TCR derives from a man in his thirties or forties with acute or convalescent COVID-19. Input material: peripheral blood.

CDR3 bases: TGTGCCAGCAGCTTCCGACAGGGGGATGGCTACACCTTC. It is translated as CASSFRQGDGYTF. The rearrangement uses TRBV11-2 and TRBJ1-2; TRBD1 aligns across 9 bases. CDR3 length equals 13 residues. V was pared by 3 bases and J by 6 bases, with 2 bases of the junction left unmatched. CDR1 is SGHAT, CDR2 FQNNGV, per germline.